This T cell receptor beta chain emerged from a study of PD-L1 blockade in urothelial cancer. The overall study: Each patient had 0 to 3 earlier chemotherapy regimens. Among blood samples, the median T cell count was some 140,000. Timepoints chosen for blood analysis were 3 weeks (second dose) and 6 weeks after treatment start.

The assay was immunoSEQ multiplex PCR, and TCRdb's table has in-frame clones only and misses some. The table lists roughly 63,000 clones, roughly 80% of them singletons, with 5% to 7% in the top ten. Time point noted: pretreatment peripheral blood. Patients yielded 1 to 8 samples each, pretreatment and on-treatment. CDR1 is SGHRS and CDR2 is YFSETQ in the germline V gene. The CDR3 sequence is 15 residues long. Unmatched junction bases numbered 9, after V lost 4 bases and J lost 4 bases. The material sequenced was PBMCs, taken around atezolizumab (anti-PD-L1) treatment. This clonotype was sampled from a man in his 70s with urothelial cancer. The chain combines TRBV5-1 with TRBJ2-3; 7 bases are a match to TRBD1. In DNA form, the CDR3 reads TGCGCCAGCAGCCCGAAAGACAGGGACGCAGATACGCAGTATTTT. Translation gives CASSPKDRDADTQYF. Based on the CDR3 plus reference TRBV5-1 and TRBJ2-3, the full variable domain is KAGVTQTPRYLIKTRGQQVTLSCSPISGHRSVSWYQQTPGQGLQFLFEYFSETQRNKGNFPGRFSGRQFSNSRSEMNVSTLELGDSALYLCASSPKDRDADTQYFGPGTRLTVL.